The sequence of this TCR beta chain was determined in a study of cytomegalovirus exposure and HLA in healthy donors. Study results and caveats: Presence/absence results assume similar sequencing depth per donor, which may not hold. What a later analysis reportedly showed was that an Asian-associated ancestry cluster had fewer N-insertions than the roughly 670-donor mean. Equally common other TCR beta chains were less clonally expanded than HLA-associated ones, a later analysis found.

A word on this clone: The antigen is undetermined.

PCR employed 60 Vbeta and 13 Jbeta primers. How the authors handled the data: It was a later analysis that counted 83 million or so unique TCR beta chains, of which some 10 million were shared. Clones were read by immunoSEQ multiplex PCR, and TCRdb kept only the in-frame ones, dropping some. V, J and clone size derive from that table, while D and trimming were established from the DNA sequence. Of under 150,000 clones in the sample, approximately 80% were seen once. Trimming stripped 0 bases from V and 8 bases from J, with 11 bases between. Germline CDR1 reads SGDLS; CDR2 reads YYNGEE. The CDR3 runs to 14 residues.

Sequences were obtained from PBMCs. The receptor's source is a male donor in good health and CMV-seronegative. This chain connects TRBV9 to TRBJ2-2, with D perhaps TRBD2 (5 bases). CDR3 in amino acids: CASSVDGVLGELFF. For the CDR3, the DNA is TGTGCCAGCAGCGTAGACGGGGTTCTGGGGGAGCTGTTTTTT.